The 32 T cell receptor beta chains below come from one sample, sequenced in a study of blood T cell repertoires in COVID-19. TCRdb keeps only in-frame clones here, not all; method: immunoSEQ multiplex PCR. The sample carries around 68,000 clones, roughly 92% recorded once. Sequencing was carried out using peripheral blood. These receptors were collected from a man between 65 and 85 years old with active COVID-19.

The rearrangement uses TRBV27 and TRBJ2-7, with D tentatively TRBD1 (6 bases). Trimming cost V 3 bases and J 5 bases, with 11 bases left between them. There are 13 residues in the CDR3. CDR1 MNHEY and CDR2 SMNVEV come from the germline V gene (reference sequence). The CDR3 region is CASSFTGQNEQYF. The CDR3 DNA reads as TGTGCCAGCAGTTTTACAGGGCAGAACGAGCAGTACTTC.

The chain recombines TRBV5-1 with TRBJ2-1; 10 bases align to TRBD1. The V and J ends lost 3 bases and 4 bases, in that order; junction bases with no gene match: 10. Germline V gene lookup returns CDR1 SGHRS and CDR2 YFSETQ. The CDR3 consists of 17 residues. CDR3: CASSSDTGTGDYNEQFF. CDR3 bases: TGCGCCAGCAGCTCTGATACCGGGACAGGGGATTACAATGAGCAGTTCTTC. Combining the CDR3 with reference TRBV5-1 and TRBJ2-1 gives the whole variable domain KAGVTQTPRYLIKTRGQQVTLSCSPISGHRSVSWYQQTPGQGLQFLFEYFSETQRNKGNFPGRFSGRQFSNSRSEMNVSTLELGDSALYLCASSSDTGTGDYNEQFFGPGTRLTVL.

This clone was counted once. The chain has TRBV6-5 and TRBJ2-7; possible D gene TRBD1, 6 bases. V gave up 2 bases and J gave up 10 bases, with 24 bases separating them. The CDR3 is made up of 16 amino acids. Germline values: CDR1 MNHEY, CDR2 SVGAGI. This chain's CDR3 is CASSYPPGHGAIQQYF. The DNA of the CDR3 is TGTGCCAGCAGTTACCCACCGGGACACGGAGCCATTCAACAGTACTTC.

The V gene is TRBV7-2, the J gene TRBJ1-1; D ambiguous. This CDR3 contains 15 residues. The germline CDR1 and CDR2 sequences are SGHTA and FQGNSA. V was pared by 2 bases and J by 5 bases, with 15 bases between. CDR3 in DNA: TGTGCCAGCAGCTTATTACGAGAGGTTGGAACTGAAGCTTTCTTT. It specifies CASSLLREVGTEAFF.

The chain combines TRBV19 with TRBJ1-3; TRBD1 matches at 10 bases. Germline lookup yields CDR1 LNHDA and CDR2 SQIVND (reference sequence). There are 15 residues in the CDR3. J gave up 4 bases and V 5 bases, and 5 bases lay outside the gene matches. This CDR3 reads CASSLGQGRGNTIYF. CDR3 DNA sequence: TGTGCCAGTAGTTTGGGACAGGGGCGCGGAAACACCATATATTTT.

J is TRBJ1-2 and V is TRBV6-5; D call uncertain. The germline V gene encodes CDR1 MNHEY and CDR2 SVGAGI. The CDR3 runs to 15 residues. V lost 3 bases, J lost 2 bases, and 13 bases lay in between. Here the CDR3 DNA reads TGTGCCAGCAGTTATAGCAGAGCAATGAACTATGGCTACACCTTC. This encodes CASSYSRAMNYGYTF.

V and J are TRBV11-2 and TRBJ2-1; D is perhaps TRBD2 (6 bases). CDR1 and CDR2 from the germline V gene are SGHAT and FQNNGV. The CDR3 runs 17 residues. V lost 6 bases, J lost 7 bases, and 25 bases lay in between. This chain's CDR3 is CASRLLRGLPTANEQFF. CDR3 DNA sequence: TGTGCCAGCAGACTACTCCGGGGACTCCCAACCGCGAATGAGCAGTTCTTC.

The chain joins TRBV27 to TRBJ1-5; unclear D gene. The CDR3 has 18 residues. V was cut by 2 bases and J by 0 bases, with 17 bases left in between. The germline CDR1 and CDR2 sequences are MNHEY and SMNVEV (reference sequence). CDR3 residues: CASSLLQSKSYSNQPQHF. Written as DNA, the CDR3 is TGTGCCAGCAGTTTACTGCAATCCAAAAGCTATAGCAATCAGCCCCAGCATTTT.

The chain combines TRBV5-1 with TRBJ1-2; D ambiguous. The CDR3 has 14 residues. The germline gives CDR1 SGHRS, CDR2 YFSETQ. Trimming removed 4 bases from V and 0 bases from J, with 10 bases in between. Written as DNA, the CDR3 is TGCGCCAGCAGCCGGTACGGGACTAACTATGGCTACACCTTC. Protein product: CASSRYGTNYGYTF. Full variable domain (remainder filled in from reference TRBV5-1 and TRBJ1-2): KAGVTQTPRYLIKTRGQQVTLSCSPISGHRSVSWYQQTPGQGLQFLFEYFSETQRNKGNFPGRFSGRQFSNSRSEMNVSTLELGDSALYLCASSRYGTNYGYTFGSGTRLTVV.

V and J are TRBV25-1 and TRBJ2-1, with 7 positions matching TRBD1. Germline V CDR1 and CDR2: MGHDK, SYGVNS. The CDR3 sequence is 16 residues long. V was pared by 3 bases and J by 7 bases, with 12 bases of the junction left unmatched. The CDR3 is CASSEATGASGNEQFF. The CDR3 region has the DNA TGTGCCAGCAGTGAGGCAACAGGGGCCTCGGGTAATGAGCAGTTCTTC.

This clone was observed a single time. The chain combines TRBV5-1 with TRBJ2-5, with 8 bases matching TRBD1. Germline-derived CDR1 and CDR2 are SGHRS and YFSETQ. The CDR3 extends over 15 amino acids. After removal of 0 bases from V and 4 bases from J, the junction contained 5 bases not matched to a gene. The CDR3 spells CASSLGGQGGETQYF. CDR3 coding DNA: TGCGCCAGCAGCTTGGGCGGACAGGGAGGAGAGACCCAGTACTTC.

The chain has TRBV10-3 and TRBJ1-1, with D tentatively TRBD1 (5 bases). The CDR3 is 13 amino acids. The ends were cut back, 8 bases at V and 0 bases at J, with 10 bases in the middle. Germline CDR1 is ENHRY and CDR2 is SYGVKD. The CDR3 DNA is TGTGCCATCCTGGCAGGGATGAACACTGAAGCTTTCTTT. This codes for CAILAGMNTEAFF.

The chain carries TRBV6-1 and TRBJ1-2, with D possibly TRBD1 on 6 matching bases. The V gene's germline CDR1 is MNHNS and CDR2 SASEGT. The CDR3 totals 13 residues. The V end was cut by 2 bases, the J end by 7 bases, with 11 bases between. CDR3 coding DNA: TGTGCCAGCAGTGAATCACAGGGTTCTGGCTACACCTTC. This gives the protein CASSESQGSGYTF.

The genes are TRBV18 and TRBJ2-1; D is undetermined. CDR3 length: 15 residues. The V end was cut by 2 bases, the J end by 2 bases, with 10 bases between. Germline loops: CDR1 KGHSH, CDR2 LQKENI. For the CDR3, the DNA is TGTGCCAGCTCACCAGGCCAGGAAGCCTACAATGAGCAGTTCTTC. It is translated as CASSPGQEAYNEQFF.

This chain links TRBV6-5 with TRBJ1-3; TRBD1 matches 7 bases. The CDR3 totals 16 residues. The V segment lost 0 bases and the J segment 3 bases; nucleotides outside the gene matches: 5. Germline V CDR1 and CDR2: MNHEY, SVGAGI. The CDR3 region is CASSYSTGLVGNTIYF. The CDR3 coding sequence is TGTGCCAGCAGTTACTCGACAGGGCTGGTTGGAAACACCATATATTTT.

This clone was picked up one time. This chain connects TRBV9 to TRBJ1-1; TRBD1 matches 8 bases. From germline, CDR1 is SGDLS and CDR2 YYNGEE. Trimming at V came to 3 bases and at J to 4 bases, leaving 14 bases not matched to a gene. This CDR3 has 17 amino acids. The CDR3 protein is CASSEGIQGGIGTEAFF. In DNA, the CDR3 is TGTGCCAGCAGCGAGGGAATACAGGGGGGTATCGGCACTGAAGCTTTCTTT.

The rearrangement joins TRBV29-1 to TRBJ1-2; the match to TRBD1 covers 7 bases. The junction had 4 bases not matched to a gene; V was cut back by 3 bases and J by 9 bases. The V gene's germline CDR1 is SQVTM and CDR2 ANQGSEA. This CDR3 region has 11 residues. The DNA of the CDR3 is TGCAGCGTTGAGGTGGGACAGCGCTACACCTTC. It is translated as CSVEVGQRYTF.

The sample holds one count of this clone. The chain joins TRBV19 to TRBJ2-1, with D possibly matching TRBD1 (5 bases). V was cut by 4 bases and J by 7 bases, with 11 bases left in between. CDR3 length: 13 amino acids. Germline V gives CDR1 LNHDA, CDR2 SQIVND (reference sequence). Here the CDR3 DNA reads TGTGCCAGTAGTACCAGGACATGGAATGAGCAGTTCTTC. Translating it yields CASSTRTWNEQFF.

The chain recombines TRBV7-9 with TRBJ1-4, with D possibly matching TRBD1 (5 bases). CDR3 size: 14 residues. Germline V gene lookup returns CDR1 SEHNR and CDR2 FQNEAQ (reference sequence). V gave up 0 bases and J gave up 10 bases, with 12 bases separating them. CDR3 residues: CASSLAGTEGKLFF. The DNA for the CDR3 is TGTGCCAGCAGCTTAGCAGGGACGGAGGGAAAACTGTTTTTT.

This clone was observed a single time. The J gene is TRBJ1-3, the V gene TRBV15; D is perhaps TRBD1 (6 bases). The V gene's germline CDR1 is LNHNV and CDR2 YYDKDF (reference sequence). The CDR3 is 17 amino acids. Trimming shortened V by 3 bases and J by 0 bases, and 15 bases separated the two germline ends. The CDR3 reads CATSRGGGRSSGNTIYF. CDR3 DNA: TGTGCCACCAGCAGGGGAGGGGGGAGAAGCTCTGGAAACACCATATATTTT.

The chain carries TRBV14 and TRBJ2-1, with D possibly matching TRBD2 (6 bases). The CDR3 covers 16 residues. The ends were cut back, 0 bases at V and 8 bases at J, with 17 bases in the middle. Germline values: CDR1 SGHDN, CDR2 FVKESK. The CDR3 here is CASSQDVSGWGYEQFF. CDR3 nucleotides: TGTGCCAGCAGCCAAGACGTAAGCGGGTGGGGGTATGAGCAGTTCTTC.

The chain is built from TRBV5-1 and TRBJ2-1; possible D gene TRBD1, 6 bases. The germline CDR1 and CDR2 sequences are SGHRS and YFSETQ. Trimming removed 4 bases from V and 7 bases from J, with 12 bases in between. The CDR3 loop spans 13 amino acids. CDR3 DNA sequence: TGCGCCAGCAGCATTAAGCAGGGGAATGAGCAGTTCTTC. It encodes CASSIKQGNEQFF.

This sequence joins TRBV3-1 (or the pseudogene TRBV3-2) and TRBJ2-5, with D unclear. Germline V gene data show CDR1 as LGHDT and CDR2 as YNNKEL (reference sequence). V was cut by 1 base and J by 5 bases, with 11 bases left in between. The CDR3 runs 14 residues. The CDR3: CASSQVELAETQYF. DNA for the CDR3: TGTGCCAGCAGCCAAGTCGAATTAGCTGAGACCCAGTACTTC.

V is TRBV6-2 or TRBV6-3 and J is TRBJ1-1; D possibly corresponds to TRBD1 (5 bases). Germline values: CDR1 MNHEY, CDR2 SVGEGT. The length of the CDR3 is 14 residues. Trimming left V 5 bases short and J 2 bases short, with 12 bases between. Here the CDR3 reads CASSDRGTNTEAFF. The CDR3 DNA reads as TGTGCCAGCAGTGATAGGGGTACAAACACTGAAGCTTTCTTT.

The J gene is TRBJ1-1, the V gene TRBV7-2, with D unclear. Per germline, CDR1 SGHTA and CDR2 FQGNSA. CDR3 length: 15 amino acids. V gave up 0 bases and J gave up 0 bases, with 8 bases separating them. Written as DNA, the CDR3 is TGTGCCAGCAGCTTAGCCACGAGCATGAACACTGAAGCTTTCTTT. It yields the protein CASSLATSMNTEAFF.

The chain combines TRBV5-4 with TRBJ2-2, with 10 bases that match TRBD1. This CDR3 comprises 16 residues. Germline V CDR1 and CDR2: SGHNT, YYREEE (reference sequence). The J segment lost 2 bases and the V segment lost 4 bases, leaving 5 bases of the junction unmatched. The CDR3 DNA follows: TGTGCCAGCAGCCGACAGGGGGCCCAAAACACCGGGGAGCTGTTTTTT. Encoded protein: CASSRQGAQNTGELFF.

V is TRBV6-1 and J is TRBJ1-2, with no clear D. CDR1 and CDR2 from the germline V gene are MNHNS and SASEGT. The CDR3 consists of 14 residues. V shed 3 bases and J shed 3 bases, with 11 bases lying between them. As DNA, the CDR3 is TGTGCCAGCAGTGAGGGAGTTCAAGACTATGGCTACACCTTC. Its protein product is CASSEGVQDYGYTF.

The chain uses TRBV10-3 and TRBJ1-1; TRBD1 matches 9 bases. Germline V gene sequence: CDR1 ENHRY, CDR2 SYGVKD. The junction had 0 bases not matched to a gene; V was cut back by 4 bases and J by 3 bases. CDR3 length equals 13 residues. The CDR3: CAISGQGDTEAFF. As DNA, the CDR3 is TGTGCCATCAGTGGACAGGGGGACACTGAAGCTTTCTTT.

V is TRBV15 and J is TRBJ1-6, with D unclear. This CDR3 contains 13 residues. CDR1 is LNHNV and CDR2 is YYDKDF in the germline V gene (reference sequence). Trimming left V 0 bases short and J 10 bases short, with 7 bases between. Written as DNA, the CDR3 is TGTGCCACCAGCAGAGATCAGGTGTCACCCCTCCACTTT. As protein: CATSRDQVSPLHF. Full variable domain (remainder filled in from reference TRBV15 and TRBJ1-6): DAMVIQNPRYQVTQFGKPVTLSCSQTLNHNVMYWYQQKSSQAPKLLFHYYDKDFNNEADTPDNFQSRRPNTSFCFLDIRSPGLGDTAMYLCATSRDQVSPLHFGNGTRLTVT.

V usage is TRBV18 and J usage is TRBJ2-3; the D gene is possibly TRBD2 (6 bases). Germline V gene lookup returns CDR1 KGHSH and CDR2 LQKENI. V was clipped by 3 bases and J by 4 bases, with 14 bases between them. The CDR3 length is 15 residues. The CDR3 reads CASSPRESSADTQYF. In nucleotides, the CDR3 is TGTGCCAGCTCACCCCGCGAATCTAGCGCAGATACGCAGTATTTT.

V usage is TRBV7-2 and J usage is TRBJ2-7; a weak D match, TRBD1 (5 bases). Trimming shortened V by 0 bases and J by 2 bases, and 11 bases separated the two germline ends. Germline CDR1 reads SGHTA; CDR2 reads FQGNSA. This CDR3 contains 15 residues. CDR3 sequence reads: CASSLAEGAPYEQYF. The DNA for the CDR3 is TGTGCCAGCAGCTTAGCCGAAGGGGCGCCCTACGAGCAGTACTTC.

This clone was counted a few times. V and J are TRBV19 and TRBJ1-6; 8 bases align to TRBD1. The CDR3 has 14 amino acids. Germline lookup yields CDR1 LNHDA and CDR2 SQIVND (reference sequence). Germline trimming cut 5 bases from V and 7 bases from J; bases unmatched to any gene: 4. In nucleotides, the CDR3 is TGTGCCAGTAGTCCTGGACAGGGCAATTCACCCCTCCACTTT. Translated, it gives CASSPGQGNSPLHF.